The next 18 T cell receptor beta chains were all read from a single sample in a study of OX40 agonist ivuxolimab in advanced cancers. Clones were sequenced by immunoSEQ multiplex PCR, and TCRdb holds only the in-frame ones, with some missing. This table has tens of thousands of clones, 89% appearing once. Sequencing used CD4+ or CD8+ T cells sorted from blood, obtained in a trial of the OX40 agonist ivuxolimab. The receptor source for this set is an adult with an advanced solid tumor such as melanoma, head and neck, liver or kidney cancer.

The rearrangement links TRBV2 to TRBJ2-1; 8 bases line up with TRBD2. This CDR3 spans 15 amino acids. Germline lookup yields CDR1 SNHLY and CDR2 FYNNEI. V shed 7 bases and J 4 bases; nucleotides not matched to a gene: 9. The CDR3 protein is CASIERELSYNEQFF. The DNA for the CDR3 is TGTGCCAGCATTGAGCGGGAGCTTTCGTACAATGAGCAGTTCTTC.

This chain uses TRBV19 with TRBJ2-5; D assignment may be TRBD1 or TRBD2 (5 bases each). The CDR3 consists of 14 residues. The germline V and J ends were trimmed by 3 bases and 4 bases, with 12 bases remaining between them. Germline-derived CDR1 and CDR2 are LNHDA and SQIVND (reference sequence). CDR3 sequence reads: CASSIGASPETQYF. The CDR3 DNA sequence: TGTGCCAGTAGTATTGGGGCTAGCCCAGAGACCCAGTACTTC.

The V call is TRBV11-3, the J call TRBJ2-3, with D possibly being TRBD2 (6 bases). V gave up 1 base and J gave up 5 bases, with 16 bases separating them. The CDR3 runs to 16 residues. Germline V gives CDR1 SGHNT, CDR2 YENEEA. CDR3 sequence reads: CASSLGPGTSEDTQYF. For the CDR3, the DNA is TGTGCCAGCAGCTTAGGCCCCGGGACTTCGGAAGATACGCAGTATTTT. The full variable domain, completed using reference TRBV11-3 and TRBJ2-3, is EAGVVQSPRYKIIEKKQPVAFWCNPISGHNTLYWYLQNLGQGPELLIRYENEEAVDDSQLPKDRFSAERLKGVDSTLKIQPAELGDSAVYLCASSLGPGTSEDTQYFGPGTRLTVL.

V gene TRBV27 combines with J gene TRBJ2-5, with TRBD1 matching over 7 bases. Trimming removed 5 bases from V and 4 bases from J; junction bases left unmatched: 7. This CDR3 spans 14 amino acids. Germline CDR1 is MNHEY and CDR2 is SMNVEV (reference sequence). The CDR3, as DNA: TGTGCCAGCAGTCCAAGGACAGGCGGAGAGACCCAGTACTTC. Protein product: CASSPRTGGETQYF.

This chain connects TRBV6-5 to TRBJ1-1; weak D call: TRBD1 (6 bases). Trimming took off 0 bases at V and 1 base at J, with 12 bases between the two ends. CDR1 and CDR2 (germline): MNHEY, SVGAGI. The CDR3 extends over 16 amino acids. This CDR3 reads CASSYSIGGRNTEAFF. CDR3 DNA sequence: TGTGCCAGCAGTTACTCGATAGGGGGGAGGAACACTGAAGCTTTCTTT.

The chain combines TRBV11-2 with TRBJ2-5; TRBD2 agrees at 8 bases. With V trimmed by 0 bases and J by 7 bases, 10 bases remained unmatched. Germline V gene sequence: CDR1 SGHAT, CDR2 FQNNGV. The CDR3 sequence is 16 residues long. CDR3 sequence: CASSLDRLAGGGTQYF. CDR3 DNA sequence: TGTGCCAGCAGCTTAGATAGGCTAGCGGGTGGGGGGACCCAGTACTTC.

The rearrangement joins TRBV29-1 to TRBJ1-2; TRBD1 aligns across 12 bases. This CDR3 contains 12 residues. In germline, CDR1 is SQVTM, CDR2 ANQGSEA. The V and J ends lost 6 bases and 4 bases, in that order; junction bases with no gene match: 0. The CDR3 sequence is CSVGQGAYGYTF. The CDR3 DNA sequence: TGCAGCGTGGGACAGGGGGCCTATGGCTACACCTTC.

The chain combines TRBV4-3 with TRBJ2-3; D perhaps matches TRBD2 (7 bases). The CDR3 covers 16 residues. Deletions cut 4 bases from V and 2 bases from J, with 16 bases between. In germline, CDR1 is LGHNA, CDR2 YSLEER. The CDR3 region is CASSPSGGDPTDTQYF. The CDR3 DNA reads as TGCGCCAGCAGCCCATCGGGGGGCGACCCCACAGATACGCAGTATTTT.

V and J are TRBV15 and TRBJ2-3, with D possibly matching TRBD2 (5 bases). The germline gives CDR1 LNHNV, CDR2 YYDKDF (reference sequence). CDR3 length: 16 residues. The ends were cut back, 0 bases at V and 3 bases at J, with 13 bases in the middle. CDR3 sequence: CATSRDRGIPTDTQYF. The CDR3 nucleotides are TGTGCCACCAGCAGAGATAGAGGGATTCCTACAGATACGCAGTATTTT.

The gene calls are TRBV7-2 and TRBJ1-4, with D perhaps matching TRBD1 (6 bases). Germline lookup yields CDR1 SGHTA and CDR2 FQGNSA. V dropped 5 bases and J dropped 7 bases, with 14 bases sitting between them. The CDR3 loop spans 14 amino acids. The DNA of the CDR3 is TGTGCCAGCAGCCTGGGGGCGGTCCCTGAAAAACTGTTTTTT. It encodes CASSLGAVPEKLFF.

This clone was seen a few times. This rearrangement joins TRBV4-1 to TRBJ2-2, with 8 bases lining up with TRBD1. V lost 1 base, J lost 4 bases, and 14 bases stayed unmatched. Per the germline V gene, CDR1 is MGHRA and CDR2 is YSYEKL. The CDR3 spans 19 residues. The CDR3 DNA sequence: TGCGCCAGCAGCCAAGGTTGGCAGGGGGCGACTGGGGGCACCGGGGAGCTGTTTTTT. Protein product: CASSQGWQGATGGTGELFF.

The V call is TRBV5-1, the J call TRBJ1-2; D remains ambiguous. CDR3 length: 14 residues. The ends were cut back, 0 bases at V and 7 bases at J, with 13 bases in the middle. Germline lookup yields CDR1 SGHRS and CDR2 YFSETQ. CDR3 amino acids: CASSLVGTEGGYTF. In nucleotides, the CDR3 is TGCGCCAGCAGCTTGGTGGGTACTGAGGGTGGCTACACCTTC.

The chain carries TRBV7-2 and TRBJ1-5; 7 nucleotides align to TRBD1. There are 13 residues in the CDR3. V shed 5 bases and J 4 bases; nucleotides not matched to a gene: 2. Germline V CDR1 and CDR2: SGHTA, FQGNSA. CDR3 sequence (DNA): TGTGCCAGCAGCCCGGGACAGAATCAGCCCCAGCATTTT. Its protein is CASSPGQNQPQHF. Combining the CDR3 with reference TRBV7-2 and TRBJ1-5 gives the whole variable domain GAGVSQSPSNKVTEKGKDVELRCDPISGHTALYWYRQSLGQGLEFLIYFQGNSAPDKSGLPSDRFSAERTGGSVSTLTIQRTQQEDSAVYLCASSPGQNQPQHFGDGTRLSIL.

The rearrangement links TRBV28 to TRBJ1-5; TRBD1 agrees at 9 bases. With V trimmed by 9 bases and J by 7 bases, 7 bases remained unmatched. This CDR3 comprises 13 residues. Looked up from germline, CDR1 is MDHEN and CDR2 is SYDVKM. As DNA, the CDR3 is TGTGCCAGTCTACAGGGGGCCCGGCAGCCCCAGCATTTT. The encoded protein is CASLQGARQPQHF.

The chain links TRBV27 to TRBJ2-3; 9 nucleotides align to TRBD2. The V gene end was trimmed by 6 bases and the J gene end by 7 bases; junction bases not matched to a gene: 8. The CDR3 covers 14 residues. CDR1 MNHEY and CDR2 SMNVEV come from the germline V gene (reference sequence). The CDR3 sequence is CASSWREGAYTQYF. The CDR3 DNA is TGTGCCAGCAGCTGGCGGGAGGGTGCGTATACGCAGTATTTT.

The chain is built from TRBV7-8 and TRBJ2-1; D uncertain. The CDR3 spans 14 residues. Germline V gene data show CDR1 as SGHVS and CDR2 as FQNEAQ. Trimming took off 0 bases at V and 5 bases at J, with 8 bases between the two ends. This CDR3 reads CASSLAENNNEQFF. The CDR3, as DNA: TGTGCCAGCAGCTTAGCGGAAAACAACAATGAGCAGTTCTTC.

This chain uses TRBV4-3 with TRBJ1-2; D call uncertain. The length of the CDR3 is 16 residues. Germline CDR1 and CDR2: LGHNA and YSLEER. Trimming left V 3 bases short and J 0 bases short, with 14 bases between. The CDR3 loop reads CASSHNVRPANYGYTF. CDR3 sequence (DNA): TGCGCCAGCAGCCATAACGTCCGGCCGGCTAACTATGGCTACACCTTC.

The rearrangement joins TRBV30 to TRBJ1-2; D ambiguous. CDR1 is GTSNPN, CDR2 SVGIG, per germline (reference sequence). The CDR3 extends over 11 amino acids. Trimming shortened V by 1 base and J by 5 bases, and 5 bases separated the two germline ends. The chain's CDR3 is CAWSGGYGYTF. CDR3 coding DNA: TGTGCCTGGAGTGGAGGATATGGCTACACCTTC. The variable domain in full, completed from reference TRBV30 and TRBJ1-2, reads SQTIHQWPATLVQPVGSPLSLECTVEGTSNPNLYWYRQAAGRGLQLLFYSVGIGQISSEVPQNLSASRPQDRQFILSSKKLLLSDSGFYLCAWSGGYGYTFGSGTRLTVV.